This passage covers 14 T cell receptor beta chains from one sample sequenced in a study of T cells in localized non-small cell lung cancer. Assay: immunoSEQ multiplex PCR; the TCRdb copy retains only in-frame clones and omits some. Altogether 12,000 or so clones are present, more than 70% being singletons, with the ten largest covering 22%. This material consisted of peripheral blood, taken before any cancer treatment. Receptors were obtained from a male donor aged 60 or older with stage I lung adenocarcinoma.

This sequence joins TRBV7-9 and TRBJ1-5; a possible D gene is TRBD1 (5 bases). V lost 4 bases, J lost 7 bases, and 11 bases lay in between. CDR1 is SEHNR and CDR2 is FQNEAQ in the germline V gene (reference sequence). CDR3 length: 13 amino acids. CDR3 nucleotides: TGTGCCAGCAGCTCCCCAGGGAACCAGCCCCAGCATTTT. It encodes CASSSPGNQPQHF.

This chain connects TRBV11-3 to TRBJ2-4; 7 bases agree with TRBD1. Germline values: CDR1 SGHNT, CDR2 YENEEA. This CDR3 is 15 amino acids long. V dropped 0 bases and J dropped 8; count of bases not matched to a gene: 7. CDR3 nucleotide sequence: TGTGCCAGCAGCTTAGACCCGACAGGGTCAGACATTCAGTACTTC. Translated: CASSLDPTGSDIQYF.

The gene calls are TRBV7-8 and TRBJ2-5, with no clear D. Trimming stripped 1 base from V and 1 base from J, with 7 bases between. Germline CDR1 and CDR2: SGHVS and FQNEAQ. CDR3 length equals 14 residues. The CDR3 coding sequence is TGTGCCAGCAGCTTAGGAACCAGCCAAGAGACCCAGTACTTC. Translating it yields CASSLGTSQETQYF.

V usage is TRBV27 and J usage is TRBJ2-1, with D possibly TRBD1 on 5 matching bases. From germline, CDR1 is MNHEY and CDR2 SMNVEV (reference sequence). Trimming stripped 2 bases from V and 2 bases from J, with 7 bases between. This CDR3 is built from 14 residues. For the CDR3, the DNA is TGTGCCAGCAGTTTACTGGGGCCCTACAATGAGCAGTTCTTC. It is translated as CASSLLGPYNEQFF.

The chain has TRBV6-1 and TRBJ2-5; D gene unclear. The CDR3 covers 14 residues. CDR1 is MNHNS, CDR2 SASEGT, per germline. Trimming took off 8 bases at V and 5 bases at J, with 18 bases between the two ends. The CDR3 nucleotides are TGTGCCAGCTTAAGGACGGTGATCCCCGAGACCCAGTACTTC. Its translation is CASLRTVIPETQYF.

This clone turned up a few times. The chain joins TRBV7-2 to TRBJ1-1; 8 nucleotides line up with TRBD1. The CDR3 runs to 15 residues. J was trimmed by 11 bases and V by 1 base; bases with no gene match: 12. Germline CDR1 reads SGHTA; CDR2 reads FQGNSA. CDR3 DNA: TGTGCCAGCAGCTTAGGGGGCCCGACAGGGGAGAGGGCTTTCTTT. Its protein is CASSLGGPTGERAFF.

The V call is TRBV4-3, the J call TRBJ1-3, with D perhaps matching TRBD1 (6 bases). The CDR3 consists of 16 residues. Trimming pared 0 bases from V and 0 bases from J, leaving 9 bases between. Germline V lookup: CDR1 LGHNA, CDR2 YSLEER. The chain's CDR3 is CASSQEAGASGNTIYF. The CDR3 DNA reads TGCGCCAGCAGCCAAGAGGCAGGGGCCTCTGGAAACACCATATATTTT.

The gene calls are TRBV6-1 and TRBJ1-1; D remains unclear. CDR1 and CDR2 from the germline V gene are MNHNS and SASEGT. V was trimmed by 7 bases and J by 4 bases, leaving 13 bases between them. The CDR3 extends over 13 amino acids. The CDR3, as DNA: TGTGCCAGCACCCTAGCGGGTGTCACTGAAGCTTTCTTT. Its protein is CASTLAGVTEAFF.

The chain has TRBV30 and TRBJ1-1; no definite D call. V lost 6 bases, J lost 10 bases, and 12 bases lay in between. The CDR3 sequence is 10 residues long. Germline CDR1 and CDR2: GTSNPN and SVGIG (reference sequence). This CDR3 is CACGVWGAFF. CDR3 bases: TGTGCCTGTGGAGTTTGGGGAGCTTTCTTT.

The rearrangement uses TRBV21-1 and TRBJ1-4; no check of the table's D call, TRBD1, against the DNA was made. TRBV21-1 is an annotated pseudogene. The length of the CDR3 is 15 residues. CDR3 sequence reads: CASSTPETTNEKLFF. CDR3 DNA sequence: TGTGCCAGCAGCACCCCAGAAACAACTAATGAAAAACTGTTTTTT.

V gene TRBV4-2 combines with J gene TRBJ2-2; 8 nucleotides align to TRBD1. The CDR3 runs to 14 residues. V dropped 4 bases and J dropped 4; count of bases not matched to a gene: 2. Germline CDR1 reads LGHNA; CDR2 reads YNFKEQ. CDR3 amino acids: CASSPGQGTGELFF. The CDR3 nucleotides read TGTGCCAGCAGCCCAGGACAGGGCACCGGGGAGCTGTTTTTT.

J is TRBJ1-4 and V is TRBV28, with a tentative D call TRBD1 (5 bases). The CDR3 contains 14 residues. Trimming stripped 5 bases from V and 3 bases from J, with 10 bases between. Germline V gene sequence: CDR1 MDHEN, CDR2 SYDVKM. CDR3 DNA: TGTGCCAGCAGTCTGGGGACGGCTAATGAAAAACTGTTTTTT. Translated: CASSLGTANEKLFF.

The rearrangement links TRBV19 to TRBJ2-2, with 10 nucleotides matching TRBD1. Trimming at V came to 7 bases and at J to 5 bases, leaving 7 bases not matched to a gene. CDR1 is LNHDA, CDR2 SQIVND, per germline (reference sequence). CDR3 length: 15 amino acids. CDR3 nucleotides: TGTGCCAGTACCGCAGACAGGGGGCGAACCGGGGAGCTGTTTTTT. Translation gives CASTADRGRTGELFF.

V usage is TRBV7-3 and J usage is TRBJ2-5, with 8 bases identical to TRBD2. J gave up 5 bases and V 0 bases, and 8 bases lay outside the gene matches. From germline, CDR1 is SGHTA and CDR2 FQGTGA. This CDR3 contains 16 residues. The CDR3, as DNA: TGTGCCAGCAGCTTAACGAACGGGGGGGCCTCTGAGACCCAGTACTTC. Translation gives CASSLTNGGASETQYF.